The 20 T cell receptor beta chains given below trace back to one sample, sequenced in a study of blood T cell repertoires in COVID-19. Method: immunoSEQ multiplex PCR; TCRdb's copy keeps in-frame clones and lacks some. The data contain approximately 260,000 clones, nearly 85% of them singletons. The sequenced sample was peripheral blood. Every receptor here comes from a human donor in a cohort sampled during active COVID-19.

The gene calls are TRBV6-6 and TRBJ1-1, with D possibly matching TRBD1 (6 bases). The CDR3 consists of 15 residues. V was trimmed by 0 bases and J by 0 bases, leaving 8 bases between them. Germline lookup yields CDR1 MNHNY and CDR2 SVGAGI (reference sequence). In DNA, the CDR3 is TGTGCCAGCAGTTACTCTGGACAGTTGAACACTGAAGCTTTCTTT. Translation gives CASSYSGQLNTEAFF.

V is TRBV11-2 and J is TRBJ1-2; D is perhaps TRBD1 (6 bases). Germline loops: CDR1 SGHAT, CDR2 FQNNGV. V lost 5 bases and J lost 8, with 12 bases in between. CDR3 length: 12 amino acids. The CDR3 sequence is CASSLGGRGYTF. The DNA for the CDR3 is TGTGCCAGCAGCCTCGGGGGGCGCGGCTACACCTTC.

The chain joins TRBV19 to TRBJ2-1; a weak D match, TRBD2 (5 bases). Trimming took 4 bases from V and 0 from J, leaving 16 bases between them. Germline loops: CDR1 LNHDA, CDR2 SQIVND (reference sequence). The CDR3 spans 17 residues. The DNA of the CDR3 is TGTGCCAGTAGTACTCCACCGGACTGGAGCTCCTACAATGAGCAGTTCTTC. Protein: CASSTPPDWSSYNEQFF.

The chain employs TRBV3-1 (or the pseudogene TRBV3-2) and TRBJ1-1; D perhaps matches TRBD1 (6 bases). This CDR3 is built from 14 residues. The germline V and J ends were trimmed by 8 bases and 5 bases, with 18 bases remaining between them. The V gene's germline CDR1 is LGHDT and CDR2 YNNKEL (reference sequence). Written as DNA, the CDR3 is TGTGCCAGCTCCAATACAGGGTTGAGAACTGAAGCTTTCTTT. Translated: CASSNTGLRTEAFF.

The CDR3 loop reads CASSLTLAGAYEQYF. The CDR3 DNA is TGTGCCAGCAGCTTAACCCTAGCGGGGGCCTACGAGCAGTACTTC. The chain combines TRBV7-2 with TRBJ2-7, with TRBD2 identical over 10 bases. This CDR3 contains 15 residues. Germline V lookup: CDR1 SGHTA, CDR2 FQGNSA. V was clipped by 2 bases and J by 2 bases; unmatched bases: 3.

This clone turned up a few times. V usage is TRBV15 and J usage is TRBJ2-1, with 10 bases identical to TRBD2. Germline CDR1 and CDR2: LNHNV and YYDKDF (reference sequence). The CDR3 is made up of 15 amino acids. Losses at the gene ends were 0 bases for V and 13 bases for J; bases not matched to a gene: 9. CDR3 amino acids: CATSRDRLAGAFQFF. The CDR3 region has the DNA TGTGCCACCAGCAGAGATCGCCTAGCGGGAGCCTTCCAGTTCTTC.

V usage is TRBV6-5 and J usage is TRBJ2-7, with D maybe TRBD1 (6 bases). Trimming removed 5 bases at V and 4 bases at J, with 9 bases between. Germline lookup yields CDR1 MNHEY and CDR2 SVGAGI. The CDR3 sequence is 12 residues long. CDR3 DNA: TGTGCCAGCAGTCAGGACAGTTACGAGCAGTACTTC. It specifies CASSQDSYEQYF.

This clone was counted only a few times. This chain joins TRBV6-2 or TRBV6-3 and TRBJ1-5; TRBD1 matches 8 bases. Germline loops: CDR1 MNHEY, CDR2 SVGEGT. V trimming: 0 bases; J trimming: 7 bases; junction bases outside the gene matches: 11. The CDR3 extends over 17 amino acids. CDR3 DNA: TGTGCCAGCAGTTACTCGCACAGGGGGGACGGGAGCCAGCCCCAGCATTTT. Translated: CASSYSHRGDGSQPQHF.

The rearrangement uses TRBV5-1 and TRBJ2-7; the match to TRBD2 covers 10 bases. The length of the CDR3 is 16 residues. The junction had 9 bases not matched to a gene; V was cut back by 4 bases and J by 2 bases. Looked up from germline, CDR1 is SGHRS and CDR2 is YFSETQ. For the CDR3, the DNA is TGCGCCAGCAGCCGCGCCCCTAGCGGGGGTACCTACGAGCAGTACTTC. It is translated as CASSRAPSGGTYEQYF.

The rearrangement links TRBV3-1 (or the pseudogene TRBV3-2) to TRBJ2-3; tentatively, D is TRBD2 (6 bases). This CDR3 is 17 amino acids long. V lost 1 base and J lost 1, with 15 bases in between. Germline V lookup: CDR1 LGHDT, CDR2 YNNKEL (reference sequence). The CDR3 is CASSQARRASGTDTQYF. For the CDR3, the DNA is TGTGCCAGCAGCCAAGCAAGAAGGGCTAGCGGCACAGATACGCAGTATTTT.

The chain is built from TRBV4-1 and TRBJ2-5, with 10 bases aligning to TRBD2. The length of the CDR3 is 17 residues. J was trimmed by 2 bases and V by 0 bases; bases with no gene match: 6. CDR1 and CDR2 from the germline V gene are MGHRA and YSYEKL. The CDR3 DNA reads TGCGCCAGCAGCCAAGATCTAAGCGGGGGGGTACAAGAGACCCAGTACTTC. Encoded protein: CASSQDLSGGVQETQYF.

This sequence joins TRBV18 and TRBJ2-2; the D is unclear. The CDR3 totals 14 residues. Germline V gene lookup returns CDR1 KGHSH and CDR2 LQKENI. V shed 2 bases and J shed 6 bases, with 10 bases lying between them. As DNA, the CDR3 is TGTGCCAGCTCACCATCTGGCTTGGCCGGGGAGCTGTTTTTT. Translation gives CASSPSGLAGELFF.

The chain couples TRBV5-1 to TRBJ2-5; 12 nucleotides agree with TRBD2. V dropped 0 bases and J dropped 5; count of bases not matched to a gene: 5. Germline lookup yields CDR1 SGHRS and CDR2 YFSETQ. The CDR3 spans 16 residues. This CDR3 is CASSLAPSGGAETQYF. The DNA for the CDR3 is TGCGCCAGCAGCTTGGCCCCTAGCGGGGGGGCGGAGACCCAGTACTTC. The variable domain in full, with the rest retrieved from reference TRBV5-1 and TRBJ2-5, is KAGVTQTPRYLIKTRGQQVTLSCSPISGHRSVSWYQQTPGQGLQFLFEYFSETQRNKGNFPGRFSGRQFSNSRSEMNVSTLELGDSALYLCASSLAPSGGAETQYFGPGTRLLVL.

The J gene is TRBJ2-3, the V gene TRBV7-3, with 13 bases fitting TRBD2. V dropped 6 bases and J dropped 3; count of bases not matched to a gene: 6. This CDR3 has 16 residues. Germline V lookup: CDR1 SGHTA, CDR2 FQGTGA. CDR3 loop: CASSQTSGRLTDTQYF. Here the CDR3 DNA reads TGTGCCAGCAGTCAGACTAGCGGGAGGTTGACAGATACGCAGTATTTT.

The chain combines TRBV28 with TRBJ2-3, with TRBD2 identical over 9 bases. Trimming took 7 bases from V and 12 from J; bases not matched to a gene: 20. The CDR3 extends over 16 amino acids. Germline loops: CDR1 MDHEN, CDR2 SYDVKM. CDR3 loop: CASIRGGAGGPLLQYF. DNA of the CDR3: TGTGCCAGCATAAGAGGTGGAGCGGGGGGCCCCCTTCTTCAGTATTTT. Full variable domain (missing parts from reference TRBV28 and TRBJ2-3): DVKVTQSSRYLVKRTGEKVFLECVQDMDHENMFWYRQDPGLGLRLIYFSYDVKMKEKGDIPEGYSVSREKKERFSLILESASTNQTSMYLCASIRGGAGGPLLQYFGPGTRLTVL.

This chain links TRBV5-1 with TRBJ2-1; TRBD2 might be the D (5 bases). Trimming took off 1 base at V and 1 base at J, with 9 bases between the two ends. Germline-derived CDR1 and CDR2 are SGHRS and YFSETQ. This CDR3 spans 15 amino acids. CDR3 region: CASSLISGSYNEQFF. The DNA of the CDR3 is TGCGCCAGCAGCTTGATCAGCGGATCCTACAATGAGCAGTTCTTC.

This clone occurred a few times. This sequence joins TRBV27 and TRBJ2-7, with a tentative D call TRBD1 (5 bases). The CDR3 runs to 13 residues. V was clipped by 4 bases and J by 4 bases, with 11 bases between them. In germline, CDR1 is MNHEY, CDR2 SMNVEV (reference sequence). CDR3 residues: CASSYAGPYEQYF. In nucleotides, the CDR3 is TGTGCCAGCAGTTACGCAGGGCCTTACGAGCAGTACTTC.

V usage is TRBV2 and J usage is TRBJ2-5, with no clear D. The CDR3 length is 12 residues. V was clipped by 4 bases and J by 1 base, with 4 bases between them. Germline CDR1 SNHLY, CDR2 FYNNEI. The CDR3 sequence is CASSVLQETQYF. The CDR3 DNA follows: TGTGCCAGCAGTGTACTCCAAGAGACCCAGTACTTC.

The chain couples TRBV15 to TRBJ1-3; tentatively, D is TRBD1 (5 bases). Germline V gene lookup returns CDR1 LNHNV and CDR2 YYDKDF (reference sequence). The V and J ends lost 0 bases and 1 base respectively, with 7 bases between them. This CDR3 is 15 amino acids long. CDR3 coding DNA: TGTGCCACCAGCAGAGATCGACAGTCTGGAAACACCATATATTTT. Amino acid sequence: CATSRDRQSGNTIYF.

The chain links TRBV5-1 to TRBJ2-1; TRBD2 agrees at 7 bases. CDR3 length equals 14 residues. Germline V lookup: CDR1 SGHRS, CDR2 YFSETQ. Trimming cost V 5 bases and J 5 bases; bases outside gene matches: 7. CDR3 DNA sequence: TGCGCCAGCAGGTCGGGACTACCTCACAATGAGCAGTTCTTC. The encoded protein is CASRSGLPHNEQFF.